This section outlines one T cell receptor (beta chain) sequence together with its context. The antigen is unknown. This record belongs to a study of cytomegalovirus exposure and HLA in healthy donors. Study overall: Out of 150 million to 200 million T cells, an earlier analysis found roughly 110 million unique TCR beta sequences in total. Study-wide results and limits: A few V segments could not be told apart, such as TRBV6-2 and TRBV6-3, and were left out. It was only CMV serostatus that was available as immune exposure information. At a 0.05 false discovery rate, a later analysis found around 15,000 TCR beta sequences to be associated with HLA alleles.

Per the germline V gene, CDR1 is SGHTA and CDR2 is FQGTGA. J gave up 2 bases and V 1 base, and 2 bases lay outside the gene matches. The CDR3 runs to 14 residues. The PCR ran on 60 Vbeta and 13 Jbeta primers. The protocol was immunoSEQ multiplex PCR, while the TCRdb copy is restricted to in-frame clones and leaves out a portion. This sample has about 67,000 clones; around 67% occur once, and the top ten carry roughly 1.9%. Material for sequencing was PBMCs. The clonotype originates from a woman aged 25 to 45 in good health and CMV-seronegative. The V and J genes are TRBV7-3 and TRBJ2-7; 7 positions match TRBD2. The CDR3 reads CASSLMGLTYEQYF. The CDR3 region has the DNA TGTGCCAGCAGCTTAATGGGACTAACCTACGAGCAGTACTTC.